What follows is one TCR beta chain and its context. Its antigen is not identified. The data are from a study of radiation and T cells in renal cell carcinoma. Across the whole study: Nephrectomy followed 15 Gy stereotactic body radiation by 4 weeks. Findings of the study overall: Pretreatment tumor biopsies were lacking, so baseline clonotypes are unknown.

CDR1 and CDR2 from the germline V gene are SEHNR and FQNEAQ (reference sequence). V lost 3 bases and J lost 7; bases outside the gene matches: 6. This CDR3 spans 14 amino acids. This table comes from immunoSEQ multiplex PCR, and its TCRdb copy is limited to in-frame clones, with some not included. The sample gives 100,000 to 150,000 clones, roughly four fifths of which show up once; 5.8% is in the top ten. Described time point: blood 2 weeks post-SBRT. This sample's treatment: 15 Gy SBRT to primary tumor, nephrectomy 4 weeks later. This renal cell carcinoma was of the clear cell type. The source was blood, collected from a patient whose treatment included radiotherapy and nephrectomy. The receptor comes from a man aged 50 to 60 with renal cell carcinoma. The chain uses TRBV7-9 and TRBJ2-1, with 7 positions matching TRBD2. The CDR3 protein is CASSFESGANEQFF. The CDR3 DNA reads as TGTGCCAGCAGCTTTGAGAGCGGGGCGAATGAGCAGTTCTTC.